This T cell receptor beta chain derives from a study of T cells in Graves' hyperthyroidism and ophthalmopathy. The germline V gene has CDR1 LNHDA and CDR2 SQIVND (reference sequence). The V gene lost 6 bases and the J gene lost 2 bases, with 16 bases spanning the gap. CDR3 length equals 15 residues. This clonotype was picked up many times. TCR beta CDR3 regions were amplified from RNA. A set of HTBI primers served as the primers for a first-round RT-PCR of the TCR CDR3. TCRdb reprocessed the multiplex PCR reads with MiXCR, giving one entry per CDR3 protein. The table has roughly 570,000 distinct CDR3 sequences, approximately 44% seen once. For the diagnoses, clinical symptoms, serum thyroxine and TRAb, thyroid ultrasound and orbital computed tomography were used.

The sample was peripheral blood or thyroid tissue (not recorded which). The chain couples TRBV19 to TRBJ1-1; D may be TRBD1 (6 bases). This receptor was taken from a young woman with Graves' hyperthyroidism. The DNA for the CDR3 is TGTGCCAGTAGCAGCCAGACAGGACCTAACACTGAAGCTTTCTTT. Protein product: CASSSQTGPNTEAFF.